These 15 T cell receptor beta chains were all obtained from the same sample, sequenced in a study of blood T cells in healthy people across ages. Using a J-beta primer mix together with a sample-barcoded 5' primer, a second PCR was run for about 6 to 11 cycles. TCRdb re-called the 5' RACE reads with MiXCR, one entry per CDR3 protein. This sample has about 400,000 distinct CDR3 sequences, with roughly half found just once. The sequenced material came from blood. The receptors were gathered from a man aged 55-75 years in good health.

This clonotype came up a few times. V and J are TRBV4-1 and TRBJ2-3, with D possibly being TRBD1 (6 bases). With 1 base removed from V and 4 bases from J, the gap between germline ends came to 15 bases. The CDR3 length is 16 residues. The germline gives CDR1 MGHRA, CDR2 YSYEKL. CDR3 residues: CASSQGQALTPDTQYF. The CDR3 DNA is TGCGCCAGCAGCCAAGGACAGGCCCTCACCCCAGATACGCAGTATTTT.

This chain links TRBV4-3 with TRBJ2-7; D remains ambiguous. CDR3 size: 14 residues. Looked up from germline, CDR1 is LGHNA and CDR2 is YSLEER. V dropped 0 bases and J dropped 0 bases, with 6 bases sitting between them. This CDR3 reads CASSQDGTSYEQYF. The CDR3 nucleotides are TGCGCCAGCAGCCAAGATGGCACCTCCTACGAGCAGTACTTC.

The rearrangement joins TRBV9 to TRBJ2-1; TRBD2 agrees at 14 bases. This CDR3 contains 16 residues. Germline CDR1 reads SGDLS; CDR2 reads YYNGEE. Trimming cost V 3 bases and J 8 bases; bases outside gene matches: 7. The CDR3 bases are TGTGCCAGCAGCGAGCCGGGACTAGCGGGAGAGCATGAGCAGTTCTTC. Translation: CASSEPGLAGEHEQFF.

This clonotype was seen a handful of times. CDR3 amino acids: CASSSLLKGHYGYTF. The CDR3 DNA sequence: TGTGCCAGCAGTTCTCTTCTGAAGGGACACTATGGCTACACCTTC. The chain couples TRBV6-2 or TRBV6-3 to TRBJ1-2, with D perhaps TRBD1 (5 bases). From germline, CDR1 is MNHEY and CDR2 SVGEGT. The CDR3 consists of 15 residues. V dropped 4 bases and J dropped 3 bases, with 15 bases sitting between them.

In this sample, this clonotype turned up many times. The CDR3 region is CASSPRDLRKGAYEQYF. In DNA form, the CDR3 reads TGTGCCAGCAGCCCCCGGGACCTTCGTAAAGGAGCCTACGAGCAGTACTTC. The chain joins TRBV11-2 to TRBJ2-7, with D perhaps given as TRBD1 or TRBD2 (5 bases each). The CDR3 loop spans 17 amino acids. V was shortened by 5 bases and J by 2 bases, with 22 bases between the two germline ends. Germline-derived CDR1 and CDR2 are SGHAT and FQNNGV.

This clonotype was seen only a few times. The rearrangement uses TRBV7-2 and TRBJ1-1; D gene uncertain. CDR1 is SGHTA and CDR2 is FQGNSA in the germline V gene. The CDR3 is 13 residues long. Trimming took 1 base from V and 4 from J, leaving 7 bases between them. The CDR3, as DNA: TGTGCCAGCAGCTTAGGGGCAACCACTGAAGCTTTCTTT. Translating it yields CASSLGATTEAFF.

V is TRBV12-3 or TRBV12-4 and J is TRBJ2-1; TRBD2 is a possible D gene (6 bases). The CDR3 runs 15 residues. The V end lost 5 bases, the J end lost 7 bases, and 18 bases lay between the germline ends. The CDR3 loop reads CASSGAGRGINEQFF. CDR3 DNA: TGTGCCAGCAGTGGGGCAGGTCGGGGGATTAATGAGCAGTTCTTC.

This sequence joins TRBV7-3 and TRBJ2-3; D assignment may be TRBD1 or TRBD2 (7 bases each). Deletions cut 6 bases from V and 3 bases from J, with 19 bases between. CDR1 SGHTA and CDR2 FQGTGA come from the germline V gene. The CDR3 is 16 amino acids. In DNA form, the CDR3 reads TGTGCCAGCAGTCAGGGGGGGGGCAGGTCAACAGATACGCAGTATTTT. Translated: CASSQGGGRSTDTQYF. The variable domain in full, with the rest retrieved from reference TRBV7-3 and TRBJ2-3, is GAGVSQTPSNKVTEKGKYVELRCDPISGHTALYWYRQSLGQGPEFLIYFQGTGAADDSGLPNDRFFAVRPEGSVSTLKIQRTERGDSAVYLCASSQGGGRSTDTQYFGPGTRLTVL.

V and J are TRBV5-1 and TRBJ2-1; the D gene is possibly TRBD1 (6 bases). The J call may be incorrect, as the DNA end agrees better with TRBJ2-7. CDR3 length equals 15 residues. Germline CDR1 SGHRS, CDR2 YFSETQ. The CDR3 nucleotides are TGCGCCAGCAGCCCCAGGGGCGGCTCCTACAATGAGCAGTACTTC. Translation: CASSPRGGSYNEQYF.

This clonotype was counted only a few times. The chain employs TRBV5-1 and TRBJ2-1, with D unclear. Germline loops: CDR1 SGHRS, CDR2 YFSETQ. CDR3 size: 19 residues. With 3 bases removed from V and 0 bases from J, the gap between germline ends came to 22 bases. The DNA of the CDR3 is TGCGCCAGCAGCTCTATTACCCGGAGTAGGCAGAGCTCCTACAATGAGCAGTTCTTC. This gives the protein CASSSITRSRQSSYNEQFF.

The genes are TRBV20-1 and TRBJ2-3; D perhaps matches TRBD2 (5 bases). Germline CDR1 is DFQATT and CDR2 is SNEGSKA (reference sequence). V lost 5 bases to trimming and J lost 0 bases, with 15 bases between them. There are 15 residues in the CDR3. This CDR3 is CSALLAVLSTDTQYF. CDR3 DNA: TGCAGTGCTCTCCTAGCAGTTTTGAGCACAGATACGCAGTATTTT.

The gene calls are TRBV5-1 and TRBJ2-5; D gene unclear. V shed 4 bases and J shed 11 bases, with 18 bases lying between them. The germline V gene has CDR1 SGHRS and CDR2 YFSETQ. The CDR3 has 13 amino acids. This chain's CDR3 is CASSSITGVEQYF. The CDR3 nucleotides read TGCGCCAGCAGCAGTATTACGGGTGTTGAGCAGTACTTC.

The rearrangement uses TRBV7-2 and TRBJ2-3; 8 bases match TRBD2. V lost 2 bases and J lost 7; bases outside the gene matches: 5. The CDR3 is 14 residues long. CDR1 is SGHTA and CDR2 is FQGNSA in the germline V gene. DNA of the CDR3: TGTGCCAGCAGCTTAACGCGGGGGGCAAATACGCAGTATTTT. Its protein product is CASSLTRGANTQYF.

This rearrangement joins TRBV28 to TRBJ2-7, with TRBD2 matching over 7 bases. The CDR3 totals 16 residues. Germline assignment: CDR1 MDHEN and CDR2 SYDVKM. V lost 8 bases to trimming and J lost 0 bases; unmatched junction nucleotides: 13. CDR3 DNA: TGTGCCAGCGGCATATCACTAGCGCTAAGCTCCTACGAGCAGTACTTC. This translates into CASGISLALSSYEQYF.

About this clonotype itself: At one of its ends the junction is not consistent with the germline gene, which may arise from a read error. The genes are TRBV5-1 and TRBJ2-1; D call uncertain. Per germline, CDR1 SGHRS and CDR2 YFSETQ. CDR3 size: 15 residues. Written as DNA, the CDR3 is TGTGCCAGCAGCGAGGACCCCGGGCGCTACAATGAGCAGTTCTTC. Encoded protein: CASSEDPGRYNEQFF.